The clone carrying this T cell receptor (beta chain) was seen more than once but under ten times. Its antigen is unknown. Losses at the gene ends were 6 bases for V and 3 bases for J; bases not matched to a gene: 10. In germline, CDR1 is MNHNS, CDR2 SASEGT. There are 16 residues in the CDR3. The sample is drawn from a study of T cell repertoires in cytomegalovirus infection. TCRdb re-called the reads with MiXCR, one entry per CDR3 protein. The sample has 100,000 to 150,000 distinct CDR3 sequences, 20% to 30% seen once. This chain connects TRBV6-1 to TRBJ2-5, with 10 bases aligning to TRBD1. This TCR was recovered from a human donor in good health (CMV status not recorded). Some clones in this sample may be carry-over from other donors' samples. The specimen sequenced was PBMCs, sequenced either directly or after in vitro stimulation (not recorded which). The CDR3 coding sequence is TGTGCCAGCAGACGACTCGTTGGGACAGGGGAAGAGACCCAGTACTTC. This codes for CASRRLVGTGEETQYF.